The 22 T cell receptor beta chains below all came from one sample that was sequenced in a study of shared clonotypes between healthy human individuals. The method was immunoSEQ multiplex PCR; TCRdb's version includes in-frame clones alone and lacks a portion of them. The sample carries millions of clones, just over 90% recorded once. Sequenced sample: naive CD4+ T cells from PBMCs. The subset: CD45RA+ positively selected. These receptor sequences come from a man aged 18 to 35 in good health. Some clones in this sample may be carry-over from other donors' samples.

The chain recombines TRBV28 with TRBJ1-2; 9 nucleotides align to TRBD1. The CDR3 consists of 21 residues. V was clipped by 3 bases and J by 0 bases; unmatched bases: 20. Germline loops: CDR1 MDHEN, CDR2 SYDVKM. The CDR3 bases are TGTGCCAGCAGTTTTCCCGTTCGCCCCGGGACAGGGTACGGGGCTAACTATGGCTACACCTTC. Amino acid sequence: CASSFPVRPGTGYGANYGYTF.

The chain recombines TRBV28 with TRBJ2-7, with 7 positions matching TRBD1. V lost 3 bases and J lost 1; bases outside the gene matches: 9. CDR3 size: 16 residues. The germline V gene encodes CDR1 MDHEN and CDR2 SYDVKM. This chain's CDR3 is CASSFGPQDRSYEQYF. CDR3 sequence (DNA): TGTGCCAGCAGTTTCGGGCCCCAGGACAGGTCCTACGAGCAGTACTTC.

The chain couples TRBV30 to TRBJ2-4; no clear D gene. This CDR3 is built from 13 residues. Germline V gene data show CDR1 as GTSNPN and CDR2 as SVGIG (reference sequence). V was pared by 2 bases and J by 9 bases, with 14 bases between. The CDR3 reads CAWSLSDLSIQYF. As DNA, the CDR3 is TGTGCCTGGAGTCTCTCGGACCTTAGCATTCAGTACTTC.

The CDR3 nucleotides read TGTGCCAGCAGCTTTGTACAGGGAGGGGAGCAGTTCTTC. Amino acid sequence: CASSFVQGGEQFF. The rearrangement uses TRBV7-3 and TRBJ2-1, with a weak D call TRBD2 (7 bases). V shed 3 bases and J shed 10 bases, with 13 bases lying between them. The CDR3 extends over 13 amino acids. Germline CDR1 reads SGHTA; CDR2 reads FQGTGA. Based on the CDR3 plus reference TRBV7-3 and TRBJ2-1, the full variable domain is GAGVSQTPSNKVTEKGKYVELRCDPISGHTALYWYRQSLGQGPEFLIYFQGTGAADDSGLPNDRFFAVRPEGSVSTLKIQRTERGDSAVYLCASSFVQGGEQFFGPGTRLTVL.

In the case of this clone: The germline gene is not matched at one end of the junction; a read error may be the cause. The chain links TRBV6-1 to TRBJ1-5, with TRBD1 matching over 8 bases. CDR1 is MNHNS, CDR2 SASEGT, per germline. The length of the CDR3 is 18 residues. CDR3 protein: CASSEGQGGSVSNQPQHF. In DNA form, the CDR3 reads TGTGCCAGCAGCGAAGGACAGGGCGGGTCGGTGAGCAATCAGCCCCAGCATTTT.

This chain's CDR3 is CASSPGLANKYQETQYF. The CDR3, as DNA: TGTGCCAGCAGCCCTGGCCTGGCGAACAAGTACCAAGAGACCCAGTACTTC. The chain couples TRBV9 to TRBJ2-5; D gene unclear. V was shortened by 4 bases and J by 0 bases, with 19 bases between the two germline ends. Germline CDR1 and CDR2: SGDLS and YYNGEE. The CDR3 length is 17 residues.

The chain combines TRBV29-1 with TRBJ2-4; tentatively, D is TRBD2 (5 bases). CDR3 length: 14 amino acids. CDR1 SQVTM and CDR2 ANQGSEA come from the germline V gene. V lost 7 bases, J lost 6 bases, and 19 bases lay in between. CDR3 sequence (DNA): TGCAGCGCCATCGTGGGTCCGAGCGGAAACATTCAGTACTTC. Translation: CSAIVGPSGNIQYF.

The rearrangement joins TRBV7-2 to TRBJ2-1; 10 bases fit TRBD2. V lost 1 base and J lost 6; bases outside the gene matches: 12. CDR1 and CDR2 from the germline V gene are SGHTA and FQGNSA. The CDR3 sequence is 18 residues long. CDR3 sequence: CASSLVPLLAGVINEQFF. CDR3 DNA: TGTGCCAGCAGCTTAGTACCACTCCTAGCGGGAGTAATCAATGAGCAGTTCTTC.

The chain carries TRBV27 and TRBJ2-7, with TRBD2 matching over 10 bases. The CDR3 extends over 13 amino acids. Per the germline V gene, CDR1 is MNHEY and CDR2 is SMNVEV (reference sequence). Trimming took 6 bases from V and 5 from J; bases not matched to a gene: 4. CDR3 sequence: CASRLAGDDEQYF. As DNA, the CDR3 is TGTGCCAGCAGGCTAGCGGGAGATGACGAGCAGTACTTC.

This sequence joins TRBV18 and TRBJ2-5; a possible D gene is TRBD1 (5 bases). CDR3 length: 15 amino acids. Germline lookup yields CDR1 KGHSH and CDR2 LQKENI. With 3 bases removed from V and 1 base from J, the gap between germline ends came to 12 bases. CDR3 nucleotides: TGTGCCAGCTCACCTAGGAGCAGGGCCCAAGAGACCCAGTACTTC. This translates into CASSPRSRAQETQYF.

The genes are TRBV28 and TRBJ1-2; D is undetermined. Trimming took 4 bases from V and 2 from J, leaving 17 bases between them. Germline-derived CDR1 and CDR2 are MDHEN and SYDVKM. The CDR3 loop spans 16 amino acids. The CDR3 DNA reads TGTGCCAGCAGTTCACCCACACGGGTGGGCAACTATGGCTACACCTTC. Its translation is CASSSPTRVGNYGYTF.

This sequence joins TRBV4-2 and TRBJ2-7; 10 nucleotides agree with TRBD2. Per germline, CDR1 LGHNA and CDR2 YNFKEQ. The CDR3 is 18 residues long. With V trimmed by 4 bases and J by 6 bases, 18 bases remained unmatched. The CDR3 sequence is CASSPTATWGLAPSEQYF. The DNA for the CDR3 is TGTGCCAGCAGCCCCACGGCAACGTGGGGACTAGCGCCCTCCGAGCAGTACTTC.

This clone occurred once. V gene TRBV6-1 combines with J gene TRBJ2-5, with D hard to call. V was trimmed by 8 bases and J by 2 bases, leaving 18 bases between them. Per germline, CDR1 MNHNS and CDR2 SASEGT. The CDR3 has 15 amino acids. CDR3: CASLRAQWRQETQYF. As DNA, the CDR3 is TGTGCCAGCCTCCGGGCACAATGGAGACAAGAGACCCAGTACTTC.

For this clone: The same CDR3 also results from other DNA sequences found in this sample. The V call is TRBV19, the J call TRBJ2-2, with D perhaps matching TRBD2 (5 bases). The CDR3 loop spans 14 amino acids. V was pared by 3 bases and J by 1 base, with 6 bases between. The germline gives CDR1 LNHDA, CDR2 SQIVND (reference sequence). The CDR3 protein is CASSIEGNTGELFF. The CDR3, as DNA: TGTGCCAGTAGTATTGAGGGGAACACCGGGGAGCTGTTTTTT.

This chain joins TRBV4-1 and TRBJ2-2, with 9 nucleotides matching TRBD2. The CDR3 spans 15 residues. Germline trimming cut 4 bases from V and 3 bases from J; bases unmatched to any gene: 3. Germline CDR1 reads MGHRA; CDR2 reads YSYEKL. The DNA for the CDR3 is TGCGCCAGCAGCCTGGGACTAGCAGACACCGGGGAGCTGTTTTTT. Residues: CASSLGLADTGELFF.

V is TRBV6-1 and J is TRBJ2-7, with D uncertain. Between the trimmed V and J ends, which lost 0 bases and 4 bases, there was a span of 7 bases. The germline V gene has CDR1 MNHNS and CDR2 SASEGT. This CDR3 contains 13 residues. The CDR3 loop is CASSEAMVYEQYF. For the CDR3, the DNA is TGTGCCAGCAGTGAAGCGATGGTTTACGAGCAGTACTTC.

In DNA, the CDR3 is TGTGCCAGCAGTTTATTGGGGGGAGATTCCTACGAGCAGTACTTC. It specifies CASSLLGGDSYEQYF. The chain has TRBV27 and TRBJ2-7, with D maybe TRBD2 (6 bases). CDR1 and CDR2 (germline): MNHEY, SMNVEV (reference sequence). The ends were cut back, 1 base at V and 1 base at J, with 11 bases in the middle. The CDR3 has 15 residues.

J is TRBJ1-2 and V is TRBV29-1, with 8 bases that match TRBD1. Germline CDR1 is SQVTM and CDR2 is ANQGSEA. The CDR3 contains 12 residues. J gave up 8 bases and V 4 bases, and 6 bases lay outside the gene matches. This chain's CDR3 is CSVAGGREGYTF. As DNA, the CDR3 is TGCAGCGTTGCAGGGGGCAGAGAGGGCTACACCTTC.

This rearrangement joins TRBV2 to TRBJ2-2, with TRBD2 as a possible D gene (5 bases). Germline assignment: CDR1 SNHLY and CDR2 FYNNEI. CDR3 length: 15 amino acids. V was trimmed by 3 bases and J by 3 bases, leaving 11 bases between them. CDR3 in amino acids: CASSDGEFYTGELFF. The CDR3 DNA reads TGTGCCAGCAGTGACGGGGAATTTTACACCGGGGAGCTGTTTTTT.

The chain has TRBV27 and TRBJ1-2, with 11 bases aligning to TRBD1. The CDR3 sequence is 15 residues long. Germline trimming cut 6 bases from V and 2 bases from J; bases unmatched to any gene: 5. Germline assignment: CDR1 MNHEY and CDR2 SMNVEV (reference sequence). CDR3 region: CASRRTGGSNYGYTF. In DNA form, the CDR3 reads TGTGCCAGCAGACGGACAGGGGGCTCAAACTATGGCTACACCTTC.

This clone was detected once. The genes are TRBV15 and TRBJ1-2; D remains ambiguous. The CDR3 runs to 13 residues. Germline V CDR1 and CDR2: LNHNV, YYDKDF (reference sequence). Trimming stripped 1 base from V and 6 bases from J, with 9 bases between. CDR3 sequence reads: CATSRVRADGYTF. The CDR3 nucleotides read TGTGCCACCAGCAGAGTTAGGGCGGATGGCTACACCTTC.

The gene calls are TRBV28 and TRBJ1-1, with D possibly matching TRBD1 (5 bases). The germline gives CDR1 MDHEN, CDR2 SYDVKM. V lost 2 bases and J lost 1, with 8 bases in between. This CDR3 is 14 amino acids long. The CDR3 loop reads CASSLRQQNTEAFF. The CDR3 region has the DNA TGTGCCAGCAGTTTAAGACAGCAGAACACTGAAGCTTTCTTT. Drawing the rest from reference TRBV28 and TRBJ1-1, the complete variable domain is DVKVTQSSRYLVKRTGEKVFLECVQDMDHENMFWYRQDPGLGLRLIYFSYDVKMKEKGDIPEGYSVSREKKERFSLILESASTNQTSMYLCASSLRQQNTEAFFGQGTRLTVV.